These 9 T cell receptor beta chains originate from one sample sequenced in a study of regulatory T cells in long-lasting Graves disease. Documented time point: newly diagnosed GD, antithyroid drugs for less than 3 months. Extracted PBMC RNA gave rise to the TCR library. For TCR beta, libraries came from iRepertoire HTBI primers and Arm-PCR of CDR3 regions. TCRdb reprocessed the multiplex PCR reads with MiXCR, giving one entry per CDR3 protein. The data show 550,000 to 650,000 distinct CDR3 sequences, 15% to 20% seen once. In addition, the sample was reused for a study of T cells in Graves' hyperthyroidism and ophthalmopathy.

The sample in question was peripheral blood mononuclear cells (PBMCs), obtained at new diagnosis, from a patient treated with antithyroid drugs. The receptors here all came from a man between 18 and 29 years old with Graves disease.

This clonotype was recorded many times. The chain links TRBV12-5 to TRBJ1-5; 8 bases are shared with TRBD1. The CDR3 totals 14 residues. The V segment lost 6 bases and the J segment 2 bases; nucleotides outside the gene matches: 3. The germline V gene has CDR1 LGHNT and CDR2 FRNRAP. The CDR3 loop is CASGPDRGNQPQHF. The CDR3 DNA is TGTGCTAGTGGCCCGGACAGGGGCAATCAGCCCCAGCATTTT.

In this sample, this clonotype turned up many times. The J gene is TRBJ2-7, the V gene TRBV20-1, with 12 bases lining up with TRBD2. The V segment lost 4 bases and the J segment 2 bases; nucleotides outside the gene matches: 6. This CDR3 is built from 15 residues. Per the germline V gene, CDR1 is DFQATT and CDR2 is SNEGSKA (reference sequence). CDR3 sequence: CSAKTSGRDPYEQYF. The CDR3 nucleotides read TGCAGTGCTAAGACTAGCGGGAGAGACCCCTACGAGCAGTACTTC.

There are many counts of this clonotype. V gene TRBV12-3 or TRBV12-4 combines with J gene TRBJ2-1; the D is unclear. This CDR3 region has 13 residues. The ends were cut back, 0 bases at V and 8 bases at J, with 8 bases in the middle. The CDR3 bases are TGTGCCAGCAGTTTAGCCTCACCCCATGAGCAGTTCTTC. Translated, it gives CASSLASPHEQFF.

This clonotype showed up just a few times. The chain couples TRBV27 to TRBJ2-7, with D hard to call. Trimming pared 5 bases from V and 0 bases from J, leaving 8 bases between. Germline V gene sequence: CDR1 MNHEY, CDR2 SMNVEV (reference sequence). The CDR3 has 13 amino acids. The CDR3 region is CASSPVGSYEQYF. CDR3 sequence (DNA): TGTGCCAGCAGTCCGGTGGGCTCCTACGAGCAGTACTTC.

The sample holds many counts of this clonotype. The gene calls are TRBV12-3 or TRBV12-4 and TRBJ2-5; possible D gene TRBD1, 5 bases. The ends were cut back, 3 bases at V and 5 bases at J, with 10 bases in the middle. The CDR3 has 13 amino acids. CDR3 protein: CASSFRVLETQYF. As DNA, the CDR3 is TGTGCCAGCAGTTTCAGGGTGCTGGAGACCCAGTACTTC.

There are a few counts of this clonotype. The chain combines TRBV5-1 with TRBJ2-2; TRBD2 matches 10 bases. The CDR3 length is 15 residues. Germline lookup yields CDR1 SGHRS and CDR2 YFSETQ. V lost 4 bases and J lost 7; bases outside the gene matches: 7. CDR3 DNA: TGCGCCAGCAGCCGTCTAGCGGGAGTAAACGGGGAGCTGTTTTTT. It codes for CASSRLAGVNGELFF.

This clonotype occurred many times. This chain links TRBV12-3 or TRBV12-4 with TRBJ2-3; TRBD1 matches 12 bases. The CDR3 is made up of 14 amino acids. V was clipped by 10 bases and J by 5 bases; unmatched bases: 7. The CDR3 loop reads CAMGDRGLVDTQYF. The CDR3 nucleotides are TGTGCCATGGGGGACAGGGGGCTCGTAGATACGCAGTATTTT.

The CDR3 region is CASSAGGRRGYTF. CDR3 coding DNA: TGCGCCAGCAGCGCCGGAGGAAGGCGTGGCTACACCTTC. This sequence joins TRBV5-1 and TRBJ1-2; D gene uncertain. The germline V gene encodes CDR1 SGHRS and CDR2 YFSETQ. The CDR3 totals 13 residues. Trimming cost V 4 bases and J 7 bases, with 14 bases left between them.

This chain joins TRBV10-3 and TRBJ2-7, with 14 nucleotides matching TRBD2. The CDR3 runs to 16 residues. Trimming took 6 bases from V and 3 from J; bases not matched to a gene: 7. CDR1 and CDR2 from the germline V gene are ENHRY and SYGVKD. The CDR3 loop is CAIRETSGRAGYEQYF. The DNA for the CDR3 is TGTGCCATCAGGGAGACTAGCGGGAGGGCAGGCTACGAGCAGTACTTC.